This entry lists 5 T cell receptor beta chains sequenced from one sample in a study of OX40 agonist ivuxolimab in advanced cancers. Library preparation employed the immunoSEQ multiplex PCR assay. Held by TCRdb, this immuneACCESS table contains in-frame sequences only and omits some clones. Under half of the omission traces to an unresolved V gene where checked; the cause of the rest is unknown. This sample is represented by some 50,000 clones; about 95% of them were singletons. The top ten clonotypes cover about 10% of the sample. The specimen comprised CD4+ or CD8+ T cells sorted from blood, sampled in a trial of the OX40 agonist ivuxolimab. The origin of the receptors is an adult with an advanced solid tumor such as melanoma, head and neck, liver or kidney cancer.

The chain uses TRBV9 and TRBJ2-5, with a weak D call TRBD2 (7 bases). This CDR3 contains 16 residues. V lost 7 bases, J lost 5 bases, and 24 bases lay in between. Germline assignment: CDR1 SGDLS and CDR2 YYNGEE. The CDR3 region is CASSPFLQGAGETQYF. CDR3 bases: TGTGCCAGCTCCCCATTTTTACAGGGAGCGGGGGAGACCCAGTACTTC. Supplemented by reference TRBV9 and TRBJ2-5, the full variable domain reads DSGVTQTPKHLITATGQRVTLRCSPRSGDLSVYWYQQSLDQGLQFLIQYYNGEERAKGNILERFSAQQFPDLHSELNLSSLELGDSALYFCASSPFLQGAGETQYFGPGTRLLVL.

DNA of the CDR3: TGCGCCAGCAGCCAGAGGGGACAGGGTCTGACCACTGAAGCTTTCTTT. Translated: CASSQRGQGLTTEAFF. This sequence joins TRBV4-1 and TRBJ1-1, with 9 bases identical to TRBD1. This CDR3 is 16 amino acids long. Germline V gives CDR1 MGHRA, CDR2 YSYEKL. V lost 3 bases and J lost 4; bases outside the gene matches: 9.

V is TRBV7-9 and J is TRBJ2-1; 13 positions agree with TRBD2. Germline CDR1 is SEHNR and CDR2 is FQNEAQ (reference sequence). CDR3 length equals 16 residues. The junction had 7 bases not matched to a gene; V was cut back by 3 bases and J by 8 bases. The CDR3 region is CASSFRLAGGLDEQFF. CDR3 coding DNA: TGTGCCAGCAGCTTCCGACTAGCGGGGGGACTGGATGAGCAGTTCTTC.

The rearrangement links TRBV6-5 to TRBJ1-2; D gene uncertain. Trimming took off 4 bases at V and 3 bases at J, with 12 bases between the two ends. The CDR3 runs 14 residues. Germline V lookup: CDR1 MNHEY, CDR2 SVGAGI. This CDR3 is CASSSLDGYYGYTF. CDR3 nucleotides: TGTGCCAGCAGTTCCCTTGACGGGTACTATGGCTACACCTTC.

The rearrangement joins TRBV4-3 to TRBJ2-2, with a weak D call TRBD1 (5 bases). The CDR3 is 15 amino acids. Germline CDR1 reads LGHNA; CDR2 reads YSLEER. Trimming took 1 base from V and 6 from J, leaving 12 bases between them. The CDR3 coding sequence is TGCGCCAGCAGCCAAGGCCCAGGGTGGGCCGGGGAGCTGTTTTTT. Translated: CASSQGPGWAGELFF.